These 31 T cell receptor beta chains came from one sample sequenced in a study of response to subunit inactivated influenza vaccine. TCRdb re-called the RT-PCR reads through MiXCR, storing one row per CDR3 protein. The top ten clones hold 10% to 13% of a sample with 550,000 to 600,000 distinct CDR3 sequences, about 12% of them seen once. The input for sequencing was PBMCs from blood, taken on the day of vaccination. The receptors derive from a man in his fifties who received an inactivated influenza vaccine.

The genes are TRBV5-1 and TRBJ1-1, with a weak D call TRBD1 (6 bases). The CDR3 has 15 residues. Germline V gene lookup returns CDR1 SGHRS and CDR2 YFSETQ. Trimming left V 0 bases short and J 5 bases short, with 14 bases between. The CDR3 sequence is CASSLVGTQGTEAFF. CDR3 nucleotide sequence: TGCGCCAGCAGCTTGGTCGGGACCCAGGGGACTGAAGCTTTCTTT.

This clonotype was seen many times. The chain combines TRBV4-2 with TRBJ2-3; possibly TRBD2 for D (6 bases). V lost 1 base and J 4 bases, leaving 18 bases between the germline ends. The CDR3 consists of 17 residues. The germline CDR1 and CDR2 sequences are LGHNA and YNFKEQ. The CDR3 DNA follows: TGTGCCAGCAGCCAAGCGAGGGCGGGGTTTGCGCCAGATACGCAGTATTTT. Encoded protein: CASSQARAGFAPDTQYF.

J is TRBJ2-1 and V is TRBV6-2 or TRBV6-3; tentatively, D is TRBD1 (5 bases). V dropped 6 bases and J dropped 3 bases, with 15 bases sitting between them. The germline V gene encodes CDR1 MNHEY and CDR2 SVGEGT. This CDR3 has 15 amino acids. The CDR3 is CASSIQGRSYNEQFF. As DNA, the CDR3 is TGTGCCAGCAGCATTCAGGGCCGTAGCTACAATGAGCAGTTCTTC.

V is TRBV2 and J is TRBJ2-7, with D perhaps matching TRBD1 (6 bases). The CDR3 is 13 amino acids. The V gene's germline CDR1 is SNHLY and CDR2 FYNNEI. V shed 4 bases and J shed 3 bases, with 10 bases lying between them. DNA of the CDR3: TGTGCCAGCAGTGTGGGGACATTCTACGAGCAGTACTTC. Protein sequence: CASSVGTFYEQYF.

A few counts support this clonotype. The CDR3 DNA sequence: TGCGCCAGCAGCTTGGCCGCACAGAGAAACACCGGGGAGCTGTTTTTT. Its translation is CASSLAAQRNTGELFF. The V and J genes are TRBV5-1 and TRBJ2-2; no definite D call. The germline CDR1 and CDR2 sequences are SGHRS and YFSETQ. Trimming took off 0 bases at V and 2 bases at J, with 11 bases between the two ends. This CDR3 comprises 16 residues.

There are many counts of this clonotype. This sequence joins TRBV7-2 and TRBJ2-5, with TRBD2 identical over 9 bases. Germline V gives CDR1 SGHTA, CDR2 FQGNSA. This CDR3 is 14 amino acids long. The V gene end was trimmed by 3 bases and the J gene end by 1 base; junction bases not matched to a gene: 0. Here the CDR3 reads CASSFSGSQETQYF. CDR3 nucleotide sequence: TGTGCCAGCAGCTTTAGCGGGAGCCAAGAGACCCAGTACTTC. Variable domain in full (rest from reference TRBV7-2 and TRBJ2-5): GAGVSQSPSNKVTEKGKDVELRCDPISGHTALYWYRQSLGQGLEFLIYFQGNSAPDKSGLPSDRFSAERTGGSVSTLTIQRTQQEDSAVYLCASSFSGSQETQYFGPGTRLLVL.

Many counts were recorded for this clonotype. The CDR3 DNA is TGCGCCAGCAGCTTGGGCCGGACACCGATTTCTGGGGCCAACGTCCTGACTTTC. It yields the protein CASSLGRTPISGANVLTF. V gene TRBV5-1 combines with J gene TRBJ2-6; maybe TRBD1 (5 bases). The V and J ends lost 0 bases and 1 base respectively, with 14 bases between them. The CDR3 runs 18 residues. The germline V gene has CDR1 SGHRS and CDR2 YFSETQ.

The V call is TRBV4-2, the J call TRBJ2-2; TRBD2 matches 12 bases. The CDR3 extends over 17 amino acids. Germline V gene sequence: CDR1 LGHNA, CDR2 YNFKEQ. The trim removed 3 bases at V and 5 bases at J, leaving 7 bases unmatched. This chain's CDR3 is CASSQIGLAGWTGELFF. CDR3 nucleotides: TGTGCCAGCAGCCAGATAGGACTAGCGGGGTGGACCGGGGAGCTGTTTTTT.

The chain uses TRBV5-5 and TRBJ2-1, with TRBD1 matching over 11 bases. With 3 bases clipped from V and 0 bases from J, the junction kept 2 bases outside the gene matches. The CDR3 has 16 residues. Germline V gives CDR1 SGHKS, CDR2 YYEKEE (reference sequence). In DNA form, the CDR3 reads TGTGCCAGCAGCTGGACAGGGGGCAGCTCCTACAATGAGCAGTTCTTC. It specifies CASSWTGGSSYNEQFF.

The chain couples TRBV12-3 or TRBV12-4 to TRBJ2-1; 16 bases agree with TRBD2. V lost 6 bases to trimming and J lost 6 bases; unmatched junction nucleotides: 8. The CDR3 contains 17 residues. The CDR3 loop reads CASSPGLAGGAGNEQFF. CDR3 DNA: TGTGCCAGCAGCCCGGGACTAGCGGGGGGGGCAGGCAATGAGCAGTTCTTC.

CDR3: CASSSITSGQETQYF. DNA for the CDR3: TGTGCCAGCAGCTCGATCACTAGCGGCCAAGAGACCCAGTACTTC. The V gene is TRBV5-6, the J gene TRBJ2-5, with 8 bases fitting TRBD2. Germline V gene lookup returns CDR1 SGHDT and CDR2 YYEEEE. V lost 3 bases and J lost 1; bases outside the gene matches: 5. The CDR3 is made up of 15 amino acids.

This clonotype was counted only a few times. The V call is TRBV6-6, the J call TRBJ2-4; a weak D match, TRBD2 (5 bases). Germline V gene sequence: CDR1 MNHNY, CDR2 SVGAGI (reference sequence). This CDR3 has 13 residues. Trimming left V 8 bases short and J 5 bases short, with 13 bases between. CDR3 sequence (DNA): TGTGCCAGCTGTAAAGGGCGGGAAAACATTCAGTACTTC. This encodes CASCKGRENIQYF.

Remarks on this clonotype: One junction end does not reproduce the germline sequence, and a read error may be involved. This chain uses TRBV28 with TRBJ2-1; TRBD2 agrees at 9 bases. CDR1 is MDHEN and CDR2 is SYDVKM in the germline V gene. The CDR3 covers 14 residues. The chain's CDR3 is CASSSSGDYSEQFF. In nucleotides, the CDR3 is TGTGCCAGCAGTTCTAGCGGGGATTACAGTGAGCAGTTCTTC.

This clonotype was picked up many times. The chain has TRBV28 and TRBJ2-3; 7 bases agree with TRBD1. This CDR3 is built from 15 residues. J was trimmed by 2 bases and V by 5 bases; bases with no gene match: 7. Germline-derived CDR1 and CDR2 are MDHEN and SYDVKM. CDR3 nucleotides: TGTGCCAGCAGTGGACCGGGACAGTCCACAGATACGCAGTATTTT. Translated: CASSGPGQSTDTQYF.

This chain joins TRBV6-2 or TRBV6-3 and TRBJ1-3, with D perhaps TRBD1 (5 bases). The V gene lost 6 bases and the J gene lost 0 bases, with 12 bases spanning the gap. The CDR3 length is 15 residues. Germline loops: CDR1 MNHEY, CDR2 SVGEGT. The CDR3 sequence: CASSLGLHSGNTIYF. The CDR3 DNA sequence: TGTGCCAGCAGCCTGGGACTGCACTCTGGAAACACCATATATTTT.

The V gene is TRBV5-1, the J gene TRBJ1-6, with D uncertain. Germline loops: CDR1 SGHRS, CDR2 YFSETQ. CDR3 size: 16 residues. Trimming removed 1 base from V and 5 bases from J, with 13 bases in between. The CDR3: CASSLRPDGNNSPLHF. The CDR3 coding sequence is TGCGCCAGCAGCTTGCGGCCCGACGGGAATAATTCACCCCTCCACTTT.

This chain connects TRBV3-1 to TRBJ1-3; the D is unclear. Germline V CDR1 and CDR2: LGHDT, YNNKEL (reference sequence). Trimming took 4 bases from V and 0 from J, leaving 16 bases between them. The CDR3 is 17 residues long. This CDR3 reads CASSPTERRSSGNTIYF. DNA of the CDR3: TGTGCCAGCAGCCCTACAGAACGTCGGAGCTCTGGAAACACCATATATTTT. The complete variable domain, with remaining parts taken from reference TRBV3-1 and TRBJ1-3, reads DTAVSQTPKYLVTQMGNDKSIKCEQNLGHDTMYWYKQDSKKFLKIMFSYNNKELIINETVPNRFSPKSPDKAHLNLHINSLELGDSAVYFCASSPTERRSSGNTIYFGEGSWLTVV.

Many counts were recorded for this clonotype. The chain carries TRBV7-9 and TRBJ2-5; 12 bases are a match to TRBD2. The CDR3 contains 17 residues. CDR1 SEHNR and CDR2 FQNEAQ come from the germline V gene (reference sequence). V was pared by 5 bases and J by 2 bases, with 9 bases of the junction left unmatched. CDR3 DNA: TGTGCCAGCAGCATGGGGACGACTAGCGGGAGACAAGAGACCCAGTACTTC. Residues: CASSMGTTSGRQETQYF.

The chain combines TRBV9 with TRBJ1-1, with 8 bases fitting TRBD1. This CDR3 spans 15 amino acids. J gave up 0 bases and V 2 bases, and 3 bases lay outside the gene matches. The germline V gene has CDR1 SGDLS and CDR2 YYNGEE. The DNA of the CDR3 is TGTGCCAGCAGCGTCTCAGGGGGCCTGAACACTGAAGCTTTCTTT. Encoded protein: CASSVSGGLNTEAFF.

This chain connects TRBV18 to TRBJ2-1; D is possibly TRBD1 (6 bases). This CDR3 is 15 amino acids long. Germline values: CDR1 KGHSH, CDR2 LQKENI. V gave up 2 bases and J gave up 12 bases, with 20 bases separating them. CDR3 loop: CASSPSQGSGIGQFF. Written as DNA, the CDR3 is TGTGCCAGCTCACCATCCCAGGGGTCGGGAATTGGGCAGTTCTTC.

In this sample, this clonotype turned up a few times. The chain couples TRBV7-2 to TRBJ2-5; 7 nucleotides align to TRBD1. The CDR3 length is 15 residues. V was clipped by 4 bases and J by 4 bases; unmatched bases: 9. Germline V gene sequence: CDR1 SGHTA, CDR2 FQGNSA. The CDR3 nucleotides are TGTGCCAGCAGCTCAGATGACAGGGTTGGAGAGACCCAGTACTTC. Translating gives CASSSDDRVGETQYF.

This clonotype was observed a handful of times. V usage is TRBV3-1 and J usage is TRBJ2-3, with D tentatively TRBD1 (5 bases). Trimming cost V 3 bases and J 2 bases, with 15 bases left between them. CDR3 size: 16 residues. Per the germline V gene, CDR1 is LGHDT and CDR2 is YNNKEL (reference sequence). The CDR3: CASSQGTGNPTDTQYF. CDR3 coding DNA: TGTGCCAGCAGCCAGGGCACAGGTAACCCCACAGATACGCAGTATTTT.

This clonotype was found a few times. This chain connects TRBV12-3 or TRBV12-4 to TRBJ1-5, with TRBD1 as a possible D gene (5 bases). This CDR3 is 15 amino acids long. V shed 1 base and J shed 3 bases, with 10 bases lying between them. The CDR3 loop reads CASSLGGRINQPQHF. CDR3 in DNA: TGTGCCAGCAGTTTAGGGGGCAGGATCAATCAGCCCCAGCATTTT.

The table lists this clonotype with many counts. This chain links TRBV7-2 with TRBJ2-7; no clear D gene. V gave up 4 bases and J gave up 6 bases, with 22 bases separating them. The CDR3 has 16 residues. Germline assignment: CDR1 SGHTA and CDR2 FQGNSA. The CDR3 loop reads CASSSTLWETGGEQYF. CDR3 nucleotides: TGTGCCAGCAGCTCAACATTGTGGGAAACGGGTGGCGAGCAGTACTTC.

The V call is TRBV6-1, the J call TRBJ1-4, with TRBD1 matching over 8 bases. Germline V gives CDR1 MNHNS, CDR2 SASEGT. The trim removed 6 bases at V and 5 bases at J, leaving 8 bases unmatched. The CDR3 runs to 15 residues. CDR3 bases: TGTGCCAGCAGGCCGGGGGACAGGAGAAATGAAAAACTGTTTTTT. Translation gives CASRPGDRRNEKLFF.

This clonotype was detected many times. In nucleotides, the CDR3 is TGTGCCAGCAGCTTAGGCCGGTCCAGTTGGACAGGCGTCTCCTACGAGCAGTACTTC. This sequence encodes CASSLGRSSWTGVSYEQYF. The chain couples TRBV11-2 to TRBJ2-7; TRBD1 matches 7 bases. After removal of 1 base from V and 0 bases from J, the junction contained 15 bases not matched to a gene. The germline gives CDR1 SGHAT, CDR2 FQNNGV. CDR3 length equals 19 residues.

The CDR3 bases are TGTGCCCCACCGAGGGTGCAGCACCTCAGGGTCACCGGGGAGCTGTTTTTT. The encoded protein is CAPPRVQHLRVTGELFF. The chain employs TRBV24-1 and TRBJ2-2, with D perhaps being TRBD1 or TRBD2 (5 bases each). CDR1 is KGHDR, CDR2 SFDVKD, per germline. The CDR3 loop spans 17 amino acids. V lost 12 bases, J lost 4 bases, and 26 bases lay in between.

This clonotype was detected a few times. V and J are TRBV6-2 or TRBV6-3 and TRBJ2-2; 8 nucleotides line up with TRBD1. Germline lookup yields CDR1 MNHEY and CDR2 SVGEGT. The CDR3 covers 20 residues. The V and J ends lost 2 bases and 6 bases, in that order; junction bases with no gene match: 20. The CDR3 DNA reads TGTGCCAGCAGTTACACCCGAGGACAGGGCCTAACCCCCTTTTCCGGGGAGCTGTTTTTT. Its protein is CASSYTRGQGLTPFSGELFF.

In DNA form, the CDR3 reads TGCGCCAGCAGCCAAGAGGAGGACAGTGAAGCTTTCTTT. Its protein product is CASSQEEDSEAFF. The V and J genes are TRBV4-3 and TRBJ1-1; D might be TRBD1 (6 bases). This CDR3 comprises 13 residues. The germline V gene has CDR1 LGHNA and CDR2 YSLEER. V dropped 0 bases and J dropped 7 bases, with 9 bases sitting between them.

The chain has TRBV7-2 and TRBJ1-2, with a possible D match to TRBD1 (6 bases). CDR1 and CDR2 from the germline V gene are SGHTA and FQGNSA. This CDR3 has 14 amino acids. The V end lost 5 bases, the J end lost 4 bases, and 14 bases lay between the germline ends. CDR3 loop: CASSPTGSIYGYTF. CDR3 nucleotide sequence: TGTGCCAGCAGCCCGACAGGATCCATCTATGGCTACACCTTC.

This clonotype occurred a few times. CDR3 sequence reads: CASSLARRTSTDTQYF. For the CDR3, the DNA is TGTGCCAGCAGCTTAGCGCGGCGTACTAGCACAGATACGCAGTATTTT. J is TRBJ2-3 and V is TRBV7-8; no clear D. Trimming removed 0 bases from V and 0 bases from J, with 10 bases in between. The CDR3 is 16 residues long. The germline CDR1 and CDR2 sequences are SGHVS and FQNEAQ.